A selection of T cell receptor beta chains follows, all from one sample in a study of T cell repertoires in cytomegalovirus infection. TCRdb reanalysed the reads using MiXCR and keeps one entry per CDR3 protein. The repertoire holds some 280,000 distinct CDR3 sequences, with about 13% as singletons. The sample consisted of PBMCs. The receptors originated from a human donor in good health (CMV status not recorded). Some clones in this sample may be carry-over from other donors' samples. Both conserved end residues are part of each CDR3. A D gene is named only where the DNA matches it firmly. Expanded clones are given a class, and other clones once, few, many or no size at all.

TRBD2,many,TRBV12-3/TRBV12-4,TRBJ2-1,TGTGCCAGCAGCCCTAGCCCGGGACTAGCGGCTTACAATGAGCAGTTCTTC,CASSPSPGLAAYNEQFF
.,.,TRBV28,TRBJ2-7,TGTGCCAGCTCAATTCTTCGTCACGAGCAGTACTTC,CASSILRHEQYF
TRBD1,few,TRBV27,TRBJ2-3,TGTGCCAGCAGTTTTTGGGCCACCGGGACAGGGGTTACAGATACGCAGTATTTT,CASSFWATGTGVTDTQYF
.,many,TRBV7-2,TRBJ1-1,TGTGCCAGCAGCTTATTCCCCCAGGGCCTAATGAACACTGAAGCTTTCTTT,CASSLFPQGLMNTEAFF
.,many,TRBV7-2,TRBJ2-3,TGTGCCAGCAGCTTGGGAACGGGGTCGGATACGCAGTATTTT,CASSLGTGSDTQYF
.,many,TRBV7-2,TRBJ1-5,TGTGCCAGCAGCTCGCCGGGAAGCCCCCAGCATTTT,CASSSPGSPQHF
.,.,TRBV5-1,TRBJ2-2,TGCGCCAGCAGCTTGTCAGACAACCTGCGCGGGGAGCTGTTTTTT,CASSLSDNLRGELFF
TRBD1,many,TRBV7-9,TRBJ2-5,TGTGCCAGCAGCTTGGGACAGGGAGTGCAGACCCAGTACTTC,CASSLGQGVQTQYF
.,few,TRBV11-2,TRBJ2-7,TGTGCCAGCAGCTTAGTAATGGTCACCGAGAGCTCCTACGAGCAGTACTTC,CASSLVMVTESSYEQYF
TRBD1,.,TRBV27,TRBJ2-7,TGTGCCAGCACCTTCACGGACAGGGGCGAGCAGTACTTC,CASTFTDRGEQYF
.,.,TRBV19,TRBJ2-2,TGTGCCAGTAAGGCAGGAGCCTTAGGCGGGGAGCTGTTTTTT,CASKAGALGGELFF
TRBD2,.,TRBV20-1,TRBJ2-3,TGCAGTGCTAGAGTCGGGGGGACCCGACCAGATACGCAGTATTTT,CSARVGGTRPDTQYF
TRBD1,.,TRBV6-1,TRBJ1-5,TGTGCCAGCAGAACAGGGGGCAACAATCAGCCCCAGCATTTT,CASRTGGNNQPQHF
.,many,TRBV10-2,TRBJ2-3,TGCGCCAGCAGTGATCGGTCGACGCAGTATTTT,CASSDRSTQYF
.,.,TRBV20-1,TRBJ1-6,TGCAGTGCTAGAGACGGGGCCTCGGCAAATTCACCCCTCCACTTT,CSARDGASANSPLHF
TRBD1,many,TRBV28,TRBJ1-1,TGTGCCAGCAGCTCTATACAGCGACAGGGTCGCACTGAAGCTTTCTTT,CASSSIQRQGRTEAFF
TRBD2,many,TRBV6-6,TRBJ2-1,TGTGCCAGCAGTTACTCGACTAGCGGAGGGTACAATGAGCAGTTCTTC,CASSYSTSGGYNEQFF
TRBD1,many,TRBV6-1,TRBJ1-6,TGTGCCAGCAGCGCCGGGACAGGGGAGAATTCACCCCTCCACTTT,CASSAGTGENSPLHF
.,.,TRBV7-9,TRBJ2-5,TGTGCCAGCAGCTTCCGGAACCAAGAGACCCAGTACTTC,CASSFRNQETQYF
TRBD1,few,TRBV6-6,TRBJ1-4,TGTGCCAGCAGTACCAACAGGGGAACTAATGAAAAACTGTTTTTT,CASSTNRGTNEKLFF
.,few,TRBV5-4,TRBJ2-5,TGTGCCAGCAGCTTGATTGTCGAAGAGACCCAGTACTTC,CASSLIVEETQYF
.,.,TRBV29-1,TRBJ2-7,TGCAGCGTTGAATCGGACCTGAGCCTCTCGGGAAAGCAGTACTTC,CSVESDLSLSGKQYF
TRBD1,many,TRBV7-6,TRBJ1-6,TGTGCCAGCAGCTTAAGAACAGGGGAACATTCACCCCTCCACTTT,CASSLRTGEHSPLHF
.,once,TRBV10-3,TRBJ1-5,TGTGCCATCAGTGAGTGGACGGGTCAGCCCCAGCATTTT,CAISEWTGQPQHF
TRBD2,.,TRBV12-3/TRBV12-4,TRBJ2-7,TGTGCCAGCAGTCATGGACTAGCTTCCTACGAGCAGTACTTC,CASSHGLASYEQYF